In this sample, the clone carrying this TCR beta chain turned up once. The target antigen is unknown. Germline V lookup: CDR1 KGHSH, CDR2 LQKENI. The CDR3 covers 15 residues. The V end was cut by 2 bases, the J end by 0 bases, with 10 bases between. The data stem from a study of shared clonotypes between healthy human individuals. The study's findings and limits: A limitation of the genetic and exposure-history diversity represented arose from few donors.

The replicate PCRs on unsorted PBMC were given 250 to 350 ng DNA, which is 30,000 to 35,000 T cell genomes. Sequencing used immunoSEQ multiplex PCR; TCRdb keeps in-frame clones, though not all of them. The sample has roughly 480,000 clones; roughly 85% are singletons. This chain joins TRBV18 and TRBJ1-1; possibly TRBD1 for D (6 bases). The sequence came from a woman aged 40 to 50 in good health. Some clones in this sample may be carry-over from other donors' samples. The specimen sequenced was PBMCs. In DNA form, the CDR3 reads TGTGCCAGCTCACCAACAGGGTCCATGAACACTGAAGCTTTCTTT. Translating it yields CASSPTGSMNTEAFF.